These 2 T cell receptor beta chains were sequenced from one sample in a study of T cell responses to AZD1222 COVID-19 vaccine. Measured with immunoSEQ multiplex PCR; TCRdb has only the in-frame clones, and not every one. The table has 98,000 or so clones, 85% to 90% seen once; the top ten hold 3% to 4%. Sequencing used peripheral blood, obtained on day 0 of AZD1222 vaccination. Receptors were obtained from an adult in good health.

V gene TRBV28 combines with J gene TRBJ1-1, with D maybe TRBD1 (6 bases). The V and J ends lost 3 bases and 5 bases respectively, with 19 bases between them. Looked up from germline, CDR1 is MDHEN and CDR2 is SYDVKM. The CDR3 runs to 16 residues. CDR3 protein: CASSFRGNSPGTEAFF. As DNA, the CDR3 is TGTGCCAGCAGTTTCAGGGGTAACTCCCCGGGGACTGAAGCTTTCTTT.

This chain connects TRBV28 to TRBJ1-2; 8 positions match TRBD1. CDR1 is MDHEN, CDR2 SYDVKM, per germline. The J segment lost 5 bases and the V segment lost 5 bases, leaving 7 bases of the junction unmatched. The CDR3 length is 14 residues. CDR3 residues: CASSIDRGGYGYTF. The CDR3 DNA sequence: TGTGCCAGCAGTATCGACAGGGGTGGGTATGGCTACACCTTC.